The 16 T cell receptor beta chains in this list originate from one sample, sequenced in a study of blood T cells in healthy people across ages. For the second PCR, which ran for about 7 to 12 cycles, a sample-barcoded 5' primer and a J-beta primer mix were used. In TCRdb, the 5' RACE reads were re-called with MiXCR into one record per CDR3 protein. This sample has roughly 1,000,000 distinct CDR3 sequences, with under 30% found just once. The same data also went into a second study, on T cells of mothers and their children.

The sequencing input was blood. The receptor source for this set is a girl aged 2 to 9 in good health.

This clonotype was seen only a few times. V usage is TRBV12-3 or TRBV12-4 and J usage is TRBJ2-1, with D possibly TRBD2 on 5 matching bases. The CDR3 runs to 13 residues. The V end lost 9 bases, the J end lost 2 bases, and 11 bases lay between the germline ends. The CDR3 DNA reads TGTGCCAGTTCGGAGGCGCCCTACAATGAGCAGTTCTTC. Its protein is CASSEAPYNEQFF.

This clonotype turned up a few times. The rearrangement uses TRBV6-6 and TRBJ2-7; perhaps TRBD2 as D (5 bases). There are 16 residues in the CDR3. V was cut by 2 bases and J by 4 bases, with 18 bases left in between. The germline gives CDR1 MNHNY, CDR2 SVGAGI (reference sequence). CDR3 DNA: TGTGCCAGCAGTTACCCCGGACTCCGAGCCGGGTACGAGCAGTACTTC. It yields the protein CASSYPGLRAGYEQYF.

This clonotype was seen more than once but under ten times. V is TRBV29-1 and J is TRBJ1-1, with D uncertain. Between the trimmed V and J ends, which lost 5 bases and 1 base, there was a span of 14 bases. The CDR3 contains 14 residues. The germline V gene has CDR1 SQVTM and CDR2 ANQGSEA. The CDR3 here is CSVLVASRNTEAFF. DNA of the CDR3: TGCAGCGTTCTCGTTGCCTCAAGGAACACTGAAGCTTTCTTT.

The chain couples TRBV20-1 to TRBJ2-3; 8 positions match TRBD2. CDR3 size: 16 residues. The V gene end was trimmed by 7 bases and the J gene end by 6 bases; junction bases not matched to a gene: 18. Per the germline V gene, CDR1 is DFQATT and CDR2 is SNEGSKA (reference sequence). CDR3 nucleotides: TGCAGTGTCAGGAGGGGACTAGGGATGGCCTTGGATACGCAGTATTTT. Protein: CSVRRGLGMALDTQYF.

This clonotype was detected only a few times. The rearrangement uses TRBV29-1 and TRBJ2-1; D is perhaps TRBD1 or TRBD2 (5 bases each). The CDR3 has 12 residues. Trimming took off 7 bases at V and 6 bases at J, with 13 bases between the two ends. CDR1 and CDR2 from the germline V gene are SQVTM and ANQGSEA. CDR3 in DNA: TGCAGCGGTCCGGGACCTTCCAATGAGCAGTTCTTC. This gives the protein CSGPGPSNEQFF.

This clonotype was picked up a small number of times. The chain joins TRBV2 to TRBJ2-5; no definite D call. The end of the DNA aligns better with TRBJ2-1, so the J call may be wrong. Germline V gene sequence: CDR1 SNHLY, CDR2 FYNNEI. This CDR3 comprises 16 residues. CDR3 bases: TGTGCCAGCAGTGTGAGTTCAGGCTACACCTACAATGAGCAGTTCTTC. As protein: CASSVSSGYTYNEQFF.

V and J are TRBV27 and TRBJ2-1; 9 nucleotides agree with TRBD2. The CDR3 has 14 amino acids. Germline V gene data show CDR1 as MNHEY and CDR2 as SMNVEV (reference sequence). V shed 7 bases, J shed 10 bases, and the junction held 11 bases outside the gene matches. The CDR3 coding sequence is TGTGCCAGCAAAGAGCGGCGGGAGGGGCCCGAGCAGTTCTTC. Translation: CASKERREGPEQFF.

This clonotype was seen more than once but under ten times. This chain joins TRBV6-6 and TRBJ2-5, with TRBD2 identical over 8 bases. The germline V gene encodes CDR1 MNHNY and CDR2 SVGAGI (reference sequence). There are 16 residues in the CDR3. J lost 0 bases, V lost 5 bases, and 8 bases had no gene match. The CDR3 DNA sequence: TGTGCCAGCAGTCCGCTAGCGGGTCTCGACCAAGAGACCCAGTACTTC. Residues: CASSPLAGLDQETQYF.

This rearrangement joins TRBV24-1 to TRBJ2-2; TRBD2 matches at 12 bases. J gave up 5 bases and V 4 bases, and 10 bases lay outside the gene matches. The CDR3 covers 18 residues. CDR1 and CDR2 from the germline V gene are KGHDR and SFDVKD. The CDR3 protein is CATSDPTALAGGTGELFF. The CDR3 nucleotides read TGTGCCACCAGTGACCCTACCGCGCTAGCGGGGGGGACCGGGGAGCTGTTTTTT.

The CDR3 loop is CSIRLAGSNEQFF. The CDR3 DNA reads TGCAGCATAAGACTAGCGGGATCCAATGAGCAGTTCTTC. The genes are TRBV29-1 and TRBJ2-5; TRBD2 matches 11 bases. The J call may be incorrect, as the DNA end agrees better with TRBJ2-1. Germline assignment: CDR1 SQVTM and CDR2 ANQGSEA. The CDR3 consists of 13 residues.

The chain is built from TRBV18 and TRBJ2-1; 8 bases fit TRBD2. This CDR3 is 16 amino acids long. CDR1 and CDR2 from the germline V gene are KGHSH and LQKENI. With V trimmed by 4 bases and J by 7 bases, 12 bases remained unmatched. The CDR3 DNA is TGTGCCAGCTCACGCTCCTCCCGGGGGGGTAGGAATGAGCAGTTCTTC. Translation: CASSRSSRGGRNEQFF.

V and J are TRBV20-1 and TRBJ2-1, with D perhaps matching TRBD2 (6 bases). V dropped 5 bases and J dropped 6 bases, with 14 bases sitting between them. The CDR3 spans 13 residues. Germline CDR1 DFQATT, CDR2 SNEGSKA (reference sequence). This CDR3 is CSAARTMSNEQFF. The CDR3 DNA follows: TGCAGTGCTGCAAGGACTATGAGCAATGAGCAGTTCTTC.

This clonotype occurred a few times. The chain links TRBV20-1 to TRBJ2-7; D gene ambiguous. From germline, CDR1 is DFQATT and CDR2 SNEGSKA (reference sequence). This CDR3 is 13 amino acids long. V lost 3 bases and J lost 4, with 13 bases in between. The CDR3 bases are TGCAGTGCTAGTCATAGGGAATCGTACGAGCAGTACTTC. Translated, it gives CSASHRESYEQYF.

V usage is TRBV12-5 and J usage is TRBJ2-3, with D hard to call. Germline V gene data show CDR1 as LGHNT and CDR2 as FRNRAP. V lost 6 bases to trimming and J lost 6 bases, with 10 bases between them. The CDR3 sequence is 12 residues long. The CDR3 sequence: CASGAGWDTQYF. Written as DNA, the CDR3 is TGTGCTAGTGGAGCAGGATGGGATACGCAGTATTTT.

This clonotype appeared once. This chain links TRBV7-8 with TRBJ2-3; 7 bases agree with TRBD2. V lost 4 bases, J lost 0 bases, and 13 bases stayed unmatched. Germline lookup yields CDR1 SGHVS and CDR2 FQNEAQ. The CDR3 totals 18 residues. The CDR3 sequence: CASSSAGLPGFSTDTQYF. The CDR3 coding sequence is TGTGCCAGCAGCTCAGCGGGACTCCCCGGATTTAGCACAGATACGCAGTATTTT.

This clonotype was found many times. The chain carries TRBV11-2 and TRBJ2-5; 9 bases fit TRBD1. CDR1 and CDR2 from the germline V gene are SGHAT and FQNNGV. The CDR3 covers 20 residues. With 3 bases clipped from V and 2 bases from J, the junction kept 19 bases outside the gene matches. CDR3 bases: TGTGCCAGCAGCTTTCCGGGACAGGGAATACCTGAACCGTTTCAAGAGACCCAGTACTTC. This sequence encodes CASSFPGQGIPEPFQETQYF.